These T cell receptor beta chains were read from a single sample in a study of T-cell memory formation after mild COVID-19. TCRdb recomputed calls from the 5' RACE reads with MiXCR, one row per CDR3 protein. The table has 120,000 to 150,000 distinct CDR3 sequences, around 21% seen once. Source material: PBMCs or a T cell subset sorted from them (not recorded which). These receptors all come from an adult woman who had mild COVID-19 (a few samples of this study predate the infection). Cell type and time point are not known. Each CDR3 is given with its conserved first and last residue. A D gene is named only where the DNA matches it firmly.

v_call	j_call	d_call	cdr3_aa
TRBV7-8	TRBJ2-4	NA	CASSPTGRGRNIQYF
TRBV20-1	TRBJ2-2	TRBD2	CSARDSGMGTGELFF
TRBV2	TRBJ2-1	TRBD1	CASTDPGQGNEQFF
TRBV12-3/TRBV12-4	TRBJ2-3	NA	CASSLLTLVVSTDTQYF
TRBV7-7	TRBJ2-5	TRBD1	CASSPGQGRWTQYF
TRBV20-1	TRBJ1-1	NA	CSATSSTRRTEAFF
TRBV5-1	TRBJ2-5	TRBD2	CASSLVLAGGQETQYF
TRBV5-6	TRBJ2-6	NA	CASSSLGGTGANVLTF
TRBV7-3	TRBJ2-5	NA	CASSSSGAGETQYF
TRBV7-3	TRBJ2-1	NA	CASSPRLTSASYNEQFF
TRBV2	TRBJ2-7	NA	CASSDRGQTYEQYF
TRBV5-1	TRBJ2-1	NA	CASSLVGSSYNEQFF
TRBV9	TRBJ2-1	NA	CASSLRGSENEQFF
TRBV29-1	TRBJ2-7	NA	CSVGLSSYEQYF
TRBV5-1	TRBJ2-7	NA	CASSQTGEGSGEQYF
TRBV9	TRBJ2-2	NA	CASSTGTSNTGELFF
TRBV30	TRBJ2-7	TRBD2	CAWNLGLAGMVQYF
TRBV20-1	TRBJ2-5	NA	CSARDYGETQYF
TRBV20-1	TRBJ1-5	NA	CSGSRDLSNQPQHF
TRBV9	TRBJ2-7	TRBD1	CASSGGQGANEQYF
TRBV2	TRBJ1-1	NA	CASRTGANTEAFF
TRBV5-1	TRBJ2-1	TRBD2	CASRNTGTRNEQFF
TRBV29-1	TRBJ2-3	NA	CSVGGEDSTDTQYF
TRBV7-2	TRBJ1-6	NA	CASSLDDSNSPLHF
TRBV18	TRBJ1-1	TRBD1	CASSPGTGGFKTEAFF
TRBV14	TRBJ2-3	NA	CASSQEVGLAYF
TRBV5-1	TRBJ1-2	NA	CASSPTGGYNYGYTF
TRBV18	TRBJ1-1	NA	CASSPGRGRTEAFF
TRBV7-3	TRBJ2-5	NA	CASSLTGGFQETQYF
TRBV18	TRBJ2-3	NA	CASSNEADTQYF
TRBV7-2	TRBJ1-1	NA	CASSPWGGNTEAFF
TRBV5-5	TRBJ2-7	NA	CASSPNGGPYEQYF
TRBV6-5	TRBJ2-5	TRBD2	CASSPFGGGAMETQYF
TRBV20-1	TRBJ2-4	TRBD2	CSAPGLGGLAKNIQYF
TRBV3-1	TRBJ2-7	NA	CASSQGWGGSEQYF
TRBV7-8	TRBJ2-1	NA	CASSSGRNSYNEQFF
TRBV29-1	TRBJ2-1	TRBD1	CSVDRGQVEQFF
TRBV4-1	TRBJ2-7	TRBD2	CASSQGLAGGSPYEQYF
TRBV6-6	TRBJ1-5	TRBD1	CASSEAGQGNQPQHF
TRBV29-1	TRBJ2-5	TRBD1	CSVLRDRVGQYF
TRBV12-3/TRBV12-4	TRBJ1-2	NA	CASSLDNYGYTF
TRBV5-6	TRBJ1-1	TRBD1	CASSLLRQGNTEAFF
TRBV9	TRBJ2-1	NA	CASTPQGGGTYNEQFF
TRBV7-2	TRBJ2-5	NA	CASSLSGVKETQYF
TRBV2	TRBJ1-1	NA	CASATQTGTEAFF
TRBV12-3/TRBV12-4	TRBJ1-5	NA	CASSLGLGPAQPQHF
TRBV9	TRBJ2-5	NA	CASSVAVGGETQYF
TRBV9	TRBJ2-2	TRBD2	CASSGVSGSGGAITGELFF
TRBV24-1	TRBJ2-3	NA	CATSDQTISTDTQYF
TRBV18	TRBJ1-1	TRBD1	CASSPGQQNTEAFF
TRBV6-5	TRBJ1-2	NA	CASRDQGTYGYTF
TRBV2	TRBJ2-7	NA	CASTAGLIHYEQYF